This TCR beta chain originates from a study of T-cell memory formation after mild COVID-19 (dated by TCRdb to about 2021). Study-level background: Most TCR sequence clusters were specific to one of the two donors. In two donors, T-cell clones that expanded and contracted after mild COVID-19 were tracked by sequencing TCRalpha and TCRbeta repertoires over time. The cohort was made up of two young adult volunteers, one female and one male, who were previously healthy. Paper-wide results and their limitations: Contracting CD4+ clones appeared mostly in the CM and EM memory subsets, whereas CD8+ clones were enriched in EMRA. Whether the second-wave clones peaking on day 37 were SARS-CoV-2 specific was not confirmed. Some responding clones were detected in pre-infection memory, which suggested that pre-existing cross-reactive memory T cells had joined the SARS-CoV-2 response. Clones contracting from day 15 to 85 had balanced CD4/CD8 phenotypes, while a second wave expanding from day 15 to 37 was biased towards CD4+. Only two mild cases were covered in the study, and larger cohorts including severe cases with pre-infection samples were considered necessary.

Instrument on record: Illumina NovaSeq 6000. cDNA libraries for TCRalpha and TCRbeta were prepared by 5'RACE using constant-segment primers, with sample barcodes and unique molecular identifiers added. RNA was extracted from every sample with Trizol reagent. Amplification of the libraries took two PCR steps, and the second step added a second sample barcode plus Illumina TruSeq adapters. The libraries were sequenced on an Illumina NovaSeq using 2 x 150 bp paired-end reads. In the original analysis: Demultiplexing of reads and collapsing into UMI-guided consensus sequences were performed with migec v1.2.7. Using mixcr v2.1.11, UMI consensuses were aligned to TRA and TRB V and J templates and then assembled into clonotypes. Clonotypes were classified as expanded or contracted when called significant by both edgeR and NoisET, with noise models trained on biological replicates. edgeR calls used a false discovery rate-adjusted p below 0.01 and a log2 fold-change threshold of 1. As an exploratory analysis of dynamics, PCA with hierarchical clustering was applied to max-normalized trajectories of the 1000 most abundant clonotypes. The CD4 or CD8 phenotype of responding clones was assigned using the separately sequenced CD4+ and CD8+ repertoires. TCRdb reanalyzed the raw reads on its own, using fastp at Q25 for trimming and MiXCR for clone calling, and kept in-frame beta chains. Rows with a matching CDR3 protein are joined into one entry that keeps the most common DNA and genes. TCRdb, rather than the study authors, made the V and J calls. A total of tens of thousands of distinct CDR3 sequences appear in this sample, 7.3% of them only once. Of the sample, roughly 1.4% falls within the top ten clones.

PBMCs were isolated by Ficoll-Paque density gradient centrifugation. Note on this clonotype: Its cognate antigen has yet to be identified. There are no base qualities to consult, and no much larger clone falls within one base.

Sequencing was done on a sample of PBMCs or a T cell subset sorted from them (not recorded which). The clonotype was recovered from a man younger than 35 who had mild COVID-19 (a few samples of this study predate the infection). The sample titles of this study are shuffled in the database, so cell type and time point are left out; the donor was told from shared clones.

The encoded CDR3 is CASSYREDGELFF. The base sequence is TGTGCCAGCAGTTACAGGGAGGACGGGGAGCTGTTTTTT. Here the chain combines TRBV12-3 or TRBV12-4 and TRBJ2-2; the D segment might be TRBD1 or TRBD2, since each matches 6 bases. Taken from cysteine to phenylalanine, the CDR3 has 13 residues. Left in the record is the CDR3 DNA by itself, 39 bases read in frame from the first base. V loses 4 bases, J loses 7 bases, and the germline ends lie 10 bases apart.